This TCR beta chain was recorded in a study of T cells in Graves' hyperthyroidism and ophthalmopathy. Findings of the study overall: Model-based prediction identified ophthalmopathy a median about 6 months prior to its onset. Among thyroid clonotypes expanded above 0.001, most also appeared in blood.

The CDR3 regions of TCR beta were amplified from RNA transcripts. Initially, a first-round RT-PCR of the TCR CDR3 employed the HTBI primer set. TCRdb processed the multiplex PCR reads anew with MiXCR; each CDR3 protein has one entry. The table records roughly 700,000 distinct CDR3 sequences, approximately 15% of them present only once. This clonotype was recorded at least ten times. What it binds is unknown. This CDR3 is 13 amino acids long. In germline, CDR1 is GTSNPN, CDR2 SVGIG (reference sequence). With 0 bases removed from V and 5 bases from J, the gap between germline ends came to 8 bases. Stability of Graves' hyperthyroidism was defined as absent ophthalmopathy progression within 18 months. Uncontrolled infection, other autoimmune disease, pregnancy or lactation disqualified patients from enrolment.

The receptor's source is a man aged 45 to 65 with Graves' hyperthyroidism. V and J are TRBV30 and TRBJ2-1; D remains ambiguous. Sequencing used blood. The CDR3 DNA reads as TGTGCCTGGAGTGTACGGATTCACAATGAGCAGTTCTTC. Protein product: CAWSVRIHNEQFF. Full variable domain (rest looked up from reference TRBV30 and TRBJ2-1): SQTIHQWPATLVQPVGSPLSLECTVEGTSNPNLYWYRQAAGRGLQLLFYSVGIGQISSEVPQNLSASRPQDRQFILSSKKLLLSDSGFYLCAWSVRIHNEQFFGPGTRLTVL.